The clone carrying this T cell receptor (beta chain) was found once. CDR3 length: 14 amino acids. In germline, CDR1 is MNHEY, CDR2 SMNVEV (reference sequence). V was cut by 2 bases and J by 5 bases, with 12 bases left in between. Authors' data handling: Amplification of reference gene primers provided the estimated nucleated cell counts. Libraries were prepared by immunoSEQ multiplex PCR; TCRdb keeps only in-frame clonotypes and omits some of them. V and J calls and clone size follow that table, whereas D and trimming were derived from the DNA. The repertoire has under 200,000 clones, roughly 91% of them found once; the top ten carry 2% to 3%. This specimen comes from a study of blood T cell repertoires in COVID-19. Study-wide background: Sites across the United States, Italy and Spain contributed samples from acute and convalescent COVID-19. T cells, B-cell-depleted T cells, or PBMCs provided the cDNA or gDNA that served as material.

The sequencing sample was made of peripheral blood. This TCR came from a man aged 18 to 29 with acute or convalescent COVID-19. This rearrangement joins TRBV27 to TRBJ1-2; a weak D match, TRBD1 (6 bases). The CDR3 DNA is TGTGCCAGCAGTTTAACTCCCACAGGGTATGGCTACACCTTC. Protein sequence: CASSLTPTGYGYTF.